This T cell receptor (beta chain) was obtained from a study of T-cell reconstitution after alpha-beta-depleted transplantation in children (dated by TCRdb to 2015 to 2016). The study in broad terms: The study quantitatively tracked T-cell immune reconstitution after TCRalphabeta/CD19-depleted allogeneic hematopoietic cell transplantation in children using TCR repertoire profiling.

The CDR3 has 12 amino acids, counting the end cysteine and phenylalanine. Only CDR3 DNA is held: 36 bases, read in frame from base 1. CDR1 and CDR2, per the germline V gene, are SQVTM and ANQGSEA. V is pared back by 3 bases and J by 8 bases, with 13 bases lying between the germline termini. The sample holds a few counts of this clonotype. What antigen it recognizes has not been identified. There are no base qualities to consult, and no much larger clone falls within one base. Libraries were prepared through PCR. Sequencing used an Illumina HiSeq 2500. Molecular barcoding was employed in the preparation of TCR libraries, with unique molecular identifiers being used to normalize TCRbeta repertoire quantification. TCRdb trimmed the raw reads at Q25, called clones with MiXCR and kept productive beta chains. A single entry per CDR3 protein holds the most common genes and DNA from its merged rows. A total of about 610,000 distinct CDR3 sequences appear in this sample, over 9.5% of them only once. The ten largest account for roughly 4% of the sample.

Recombination linked TRBV29-1 to TRBJ1-2, with the D gene uncertain. This specimen was PBMCs from the stem cell graft donor, taken from the stem cell graft. The receptor's source is a human donor who donated a stem cell graft to a child with acute myeloid leukemia. CDR3 region: CSVERVLGGYTF. The DNA is TGCAGCGTTGAGCGGGTCCTCGGGGGCTACACCTTC.